These 30 T cell receptor beta chains were sequenced from one sample in a study of T-cell reconstitution after alpha-beta-depleted transplantation in children. Unique molecular identifiers were built into the TCRbeta library. MiXCR was run by TCRdb on the PCR reads, yielding one entry per CDR3 protein. The sample shows about a million distinct CDR3 sequences, about 26% of them seen only once. This specimen consisted of PBMCs, mostly from graft donor cells, obtained 360 days after TCRalphabeta/CD19-depleted stem cell transplant. Every receptor here comes from a boy younger than two who had a stem cell transplant for SCID, so the T cells may come from the graft donor.

This clonotype was observed a handful of times. V is TRBV7-9 and J is TRBJ1-2; D call uncertain. V lost 0 bases and J 8 bases, leaving 4 bases between the germline ends. The CDR3 spans 11 residues. Germline V gene data show CDR1 as SEHNR and CDR2 as FQNEAQ (reference sequence). CDR3 sequence: CASSLAWGYTF. Written as DNA, the CDR3 is TGTGCCAGCAGCTTAGCGTGGGGCTACACCTTC.

V and J are TRBV28 and TRBJ2-5; possible D gene TRBD1, 5 bases. V was pared by 6 bases and J by 4 bases, with 15 bases between. In germline, CDR1 is MDHEN, CDR2 SYDVKM. There are 14 residues in the CDR3. The CDR3 sequence: CASSPRVPRETQYF. The CDR3 DNA is TGTGCCAGCAGCCCCAGGGTCCCCCGAGAGACCCAGTACTTC.

This clonotype was counted only a few times. The rearrangement uses TRBV20-1 and TRBJ2-7; tentatively, D is TRBD1 (7 bases). The CDR3 covers 11 residues. Trimming stripped 5 bases from V and 7 bases from J, with 12 bases between. The germline V gene encodes CDR1 DFQATT and CDR2 SNEGSKA (reference sequence). CDR3 sequence reads: CSAGQGGEQYF. The CDR3 region has the DNA TGCAGTGCTGGCCAGGGGGGAGAGCAGTACTTC.

This clonotype was seen a handful of times. The chain carries TRBV2 and TRBJ2-4, with TRBD1 matching over 10 bases. The germline V gene encodes CDR1 SNHLY and CDR2 FYNNEI. V was clipped by 5 bases and J by 7 bases; unmatched bases: 8. The CDR3 covers 15 residues. For the CDR3, the DNA is TGTGCCAGCAGTAAGGCGGACAGGGGGGGGAACATTCAGTACTTC. This sequence encodes CASSKADRGGNIQYF. The whole variable domain, remainder taken from reference TRBV2 and TRBJ2-4, is EPEVTQTPSHQVTQMGQEVILRCVPISNHLYFYWYRQILGQKVEFLVSFYNNEISEKSEIFDDQFSVERPDGSNFTLKIRSTKLEDSAMYFCASSKADRGGNIQYFGAGTRLSVL.

This clonotype showed up just a few times. The chain carries TRBV9 and TRBJ2-1; 11 nucleotides align to TRBD2. The CDR3 covers 16 residues. The V segment lost 4 bases and the J segment 4 bases; nucleotides outside the gene matches: 7. In germline, CDR1 is SGDLS, CDR2 YYNGEE. This CDR3 is CASSLRRLAGYNEQFF. In nucleotides, the CDR3 is TGTGCCAGCAGCCTACGAAGACTAGCGGGGTACAATGAGCAGTTCTTC.

In DNA, the CDR3 is TGCAGTCCCCAGGGGGCTCTCTACGAGCAGTACTTC. Its protein is CSPQGALYEQYF. The chain links TRBV20-1 to TRBJ2-7; 8 nucleotides align to TRBD1. CDR1 and CDR2 from the germline V gene are DFQATT and SNEGSKA (reference sequence). The CDR3 sequence is 12 residues long. The trim removed 8 bases at V and 3 bases at J, leaving 6 bases unmatched.

This clonotype was found many times. The V call is TRBV6-2 or TRBV6-3, the J call TRBJ2-1; the match to TRBD1 covers 9 bases. The CDR3 consists of 15 residues. V was pared by 6 bases and J by 4 bases, with 7 bases of the junction left unmatched. CDR1 is MNHEY and CDR2 is SVGEGT in the germline V gene. CDR3 protein: CASRRTGTGYNEQFF. As DNA, the CDR3 is TGTGCCAGCAGACGTACCGGGACAGGGTACAATGAGCAGTTCTTC.

This clonotype appeared a few times. The chain carries TRBV29-1 and TRBJ1-5; D is undetermined. This CDR3 is 12 amino acids long. Trimming took 4 bases from V and 3 from J, leaving 7 bases between them. In germline, CDR1 is SQVTM, CDR2 ANQGSEA. The CDR3, as DNA: TGCAGCGTTGGGGATACCAATCAGCCCCAGCATTTT. Translating it yields CSVGDTNQPQHF.

The gene calls are TRBV29-1 and TRBJ2-5; the D is unclear. The V end was cut by 4 bases, the J end by 4 bases, with 13 bases between. The germline gives CDR1 SQVTM, CDR2 ANQGSEA. The CDR3 contains 13 residues. The CDR3 reads CSVVVRIAETQYF. The DNA for the CDR3 is TGCAGCGTTGTAGTCAGGATCGCAGAGACCCAGTACTTC.

The V gene is TRBV20-1, the J gene TRBJ2-7; D is undetermined. The V end lost 2 bases, the J end lost 2 bases, and 13 bases lay between the germline ends. The CDR3 loop spans 14 amino acids. In germline, CDR1 is DFQATT, CDR2 SNEGSKA (reference sequence). The CDR3 DNA follows: TGCAGTGCTAGAAGCGCTTTAGGCCCCTACGAGCAGTACTTC. It translates to CSARSALGPYEQYF.

This clonotype appeared a few times. This rearrangement joins TRBV29-1 to TRBJ2-7; 7 positions match TRBD1. V shed 7 bases, J shed 5 bases, and the junction held 11 bases outside the gene matches. This CDR3 is 13 amino acids long. CDR1 is SQVTM and CDR2 is ANQGSEA in the germline V gene. The CDR3 is CSGTGAVKDEQYF. DNA of the CDR3: TGCAGCGGAACAGGGGCGGTGAAGGACGAGCAGTACTTC.

This clonotype showed up many times. The chain employs TRBV20-1 and TRBJ1-2, with D possibly TRBD1 on 6 matching bases. Deletions cut 6 bases from V and 4 bases from J, with 18 bases between. The CDR3 has 14 amino acids. Germline-derived CDR1 and CDR2 are DFQATT and SNEGSKA (reference sequence). CDR3 in DNA: TGCAGTGCCCCTAAGAGGGGGGGGGGCTATGGCTACACCTTC. It codes for CSAPKRGGGYGYTF.

This clonotype was detected a few times. The chain joins TRBV9 to TRBJ2-5; D might be TRBD2 (6 bases). From germline, CDR1 is SGDLS and CDR2 YYNGEE. The CDR3 length is 14 residues. The V end was cut by 7 bases, the J end by 2 bases, with 15 bases between. CDR3 loop: CASGPGLFQETQYF. The CDR3 DNA reads as TGTGCCAGCGGACCCGGACTATTTCAAGAGACCCAGTACTTC. The full variable domain, rest sourced from reference TRBV9 and TRBJ2-5, is DSGVTQTPKHLITATGQRVTLRCSPRSGDLSVYWYQQSLDQGLQFLIQYYNGEERAKGNILERFSAQQFPDLHSELNLSSLELGDSALYFCASGPGLFQETQYFGPGTRLLVL.

This clonotype was observed once. The chain links TRBV3-1 to TRBJ2-7; 13 nucleotides agree with TRBD2. The V gene end was trimmed by 7 bases and the J gene end by 3 bases; junction bases not matched to a gene: 6. Germline V gene data show CDR1 as LGHDT and CDR2 as YNNKEL (reference sequence). CDR3 length equals 15 residues. In nucleotides, the CDR3 is TGTGCCAGCACCCCAGGACTAGCGGGGGACTACGAGCAGTACTTC. Translated, it gives CASTPGLAGDYEQYF.

This clonotype was found a few times. The CDR3 nucleotides read TGTGCCAGCAGTCCCTGGCAGGGTACCCTTGCCAAAAACATTCAGTACTTC. Translated, it gives CASSPWQGTLAKNIQYF. V is TRBV28 and J is TRBJ2-4, with D possibly matching TRBD1 (5 bases). The length of the CDR3 is 17 residues. V lost 5 bases to trimming and J lost 1 base, with 18 bases between them. CDR1 is MDHEN and CDR2 is SYDVKM in the germline V gene.

The chain uses TRBV12-3 or TRBV12-4 and TRBJ1-1, with 7 bases fitting TRBD1. The CDR3 has 14 amino acids. After removal of 6 bases from V and 0 bases from J, the junction contained 4 bases not matched to a gene. CDR3 residues: CASSGDSMNTEAFF. The DNA of the CDR3 is TGTGCCAGCAGCGGGGACAGTATGAACACTGAAGCTTTCTTT.

This chain joins TRBV2 and TRBJ2-1, with TRBD2 identical over 7 bases. CDR1 and CDR2 from the germline V gene are SNHLY and FYNNEI. With 8 bases clipped from V and 0 bases from J, the junction kept 1 base outside the gene matches. The CDR3 covers 13 residues. The CDR3 spells CASRTSSYNEQFF. The CDR3 bases are TGTGCCAGCCGGACTAGCTCCTACAATGAGCAGTTCTTC.

This clonotype has only a few counts. J is TRBJ2-3 and V is TRBV12-3 or TRBV12-4; D may correspond to TRBD1 or TRBD2 (5 bases each). V dropped 6 bases and J dropped 4 bases, with 20 bases sitting between them. This CDR3 comprises 16 residues. In nucleotides, the CDR3 is TGTGCCAGCAGACAAAAAGAGGGGCTCCCGGCAGATACGCAGTATTTT. The encoded protein is CASRQKEGLPADTQYF.

This clonotype was seen a handful of times. V usage is TRBV24-1 and J usage is TRBJ2-2; D gene ambiguous. V lost 3 bases to trimming and J lost 1 base, with 11 bases between them. The CDR3 is 16 amino acids. Germline V gives CDR1 KGHDR, CDR2 SFDVKD. CDR3 nucleotide sequence: TGTGCCACCAGTGATGGCGGTAGAGGGAACACCGGGGAGCTGTTTTTT. It is translated as CATSDGGRGNTGELFF.

This clonotype was seen a few times. This chain uses TRBV7-2 with TRBJ2-2; D ambiguous. Trimming left V 7 bases short and J 5 bases short, with 17 bases between. The germline V gene has CDR1 SGHTA and CDR2 FQGNSA. The length of the CDR3 is 15 residues. The CDR3 nucleotides read TGTGCCAGCACCCCCGATATCCTTAAAACCGGGGAGCTGTTTTTT. This codes for CASTPDILKTGELFF.

This clonotype was recorded a few times. J is TRBJ2-7 and V is TRBV21-1; the table gives TRBD1 as D, unverified against the DNA. TRBV21-1 is a pseudogene. This CDR3 comprises 16 residues. The CDR3 bases are TGTGCCAGCAGCAAAGGGTGGGACGTGTGCTCCTACGAGCAGTACTTC. Protein product: CASSKGWDVCSYEQYF.

A few counts support this clonotype. The chain joins TRBV6-1 to TRBJ1-2, with 10 bases matching TRBD1. V lost 4 bases, J lost 5 bases, and 7 bases stayed unmatched. The CDR3 is 15 residues long. Looked up from germline, CDR1 is MNHNS and CDR2 is SASEGT. The CDR3 loop is CASSAWDRGEYGYTF. DNA of the CDR3: TGTGCCAGCAGTGCCTGGGACAGGGGAGAATATGGCTACACCTTC.

The rearrangement joins TRBV7-9 to TRBJ2-1; the D gene is possibly TRBD2 (6 bases). This CDR3 contains 17 residues. V was cut by 4 bases and J by 4 bases, with 20 bases left in between. Germline V gives CDR1 SEHNR, CDR2 FQNEAQ (reference sequence). The CDR3 protein is CASSSPGGLSTYNEQFF. In nucleotides, the CDR3 is TGTGCCAGCAGCTCGCCCGGGGGACTTTCTACTTACAATGAGCAGTTCTTC.

The chain employs TRBV4-2 and TRBJ2-5; 12 nucleotides match TRBD2. CDR1 and CDR2 (germline): LGHNA, YNFKEQ. V lost 2 bases and J lost 2; bases outside the gene matches: 3. The CDR3 contains 16 residues. CDR3 protein: CASSQILAGGQETQYF. The CDR3, as DNA: TGTGCCAGCAGCCAAATCCTAGCGGGGGGGCAAGAGACCCAGTACTTC.

Here the CDR3 reads CASSLWAPFGGEHRTDTQYF. CDR3 bases: TGTGCCAGCAGTTTATGGGCCCCCTTTGGGGGGGAACATCGCACAGATACGCAGTATTTT. The chain employs TRBV12-3 or TRBV12-4 and TRBJ2-3, with TRBD2 matching 7 bases. The CDR3 is 20 amino acids. With 2 bases clipped from V and 1 base from J, the junction kept 18 bases outside the gene matches.

The chain uses TRBV10-3 and TRBJ1-2; maybe TRBD1 (5 bases). The CDR3 loop spans 13 amino acids. V lost 0 bases, J lost 7 bases, and 9 bases lay in between. Looked up from germline, CDR1 is ENHRY and CDR2 is SYGVKD. CDR3 coding DNA: TGTGCCATCAGTGAGTCACCGGGGGTTGGCTACACCTTC. This gives the protein CAISESPGVGYTF.

J is TRBJ2-5 and V is TRBV6-5; the D gene could be TRBD1 or TRBD2 (5 bases each). Germline V gene lookup returns CDR1 MNHEY and CDR2 SVGAGI. The CDR3 extends over 15 amino acids. V lost 0 bases to trimming and J lost 7 bases, with 15 bases between them. This chain's CDR3 is CASSYSIGARGTQYF. CDR3 sequence (DNA): TGTGCCAGCAGTTACTCGATCGGGGCCCGCGGGACCCAGTACTTC.

This chain connects TRBV12-3 or TRBV12-4 to TRBJ2-5, with D possibly TRBD2 on 6 matching bases. The CDR3 extends over 16 amino acids. V lost 8 bases and J lost 1, with 20 bases in between. CDR3 sequence reads: CASSQYQRASQETQYF. The CDR3, as DNA: TGTGCCAGCTCTCAATACCAGCGGGCCTCCCAAGAGACCCAGTACTTC.

The rearrangement joins TRBV5-5 to TRBJ2-5; tentative D call: TRBD1 (6 bases). Germline V CDR1 and CDR2: SGHKS, YYEKEE (reference sequence). This CDR3 contains 16 residues. V was pared by 5 bases and J by 4 bases, with 21 bases between. CDR3 sequence reads: CASSFGQHLKLETQYF. In nucleotides, the CDR3 is TGTGCCAGCAGTTTCGGACAGCATCTAAAATTAGAGACCCAGTACTTC.

This clonotype was counted between two and nine times. The chain is built from TRBV13 and TRBJ2-1; perhaps TRBD1 as D (6 bases). This CDR3 has 14 residues. CDR1 is PRHDT and CDR2 is FYEKMQ in the germline V gene (reference sequence). Trimming took off 5 bases at V and 9 bases at J, with 17 bases between the two ends. The CDR3 loop reads CASSIRGPGSEQFF. In DNA, the CDR3 is TGTGCCAGCAGCATCAGGGGCCCGGGCAGTGAGCAGTTCTTC.